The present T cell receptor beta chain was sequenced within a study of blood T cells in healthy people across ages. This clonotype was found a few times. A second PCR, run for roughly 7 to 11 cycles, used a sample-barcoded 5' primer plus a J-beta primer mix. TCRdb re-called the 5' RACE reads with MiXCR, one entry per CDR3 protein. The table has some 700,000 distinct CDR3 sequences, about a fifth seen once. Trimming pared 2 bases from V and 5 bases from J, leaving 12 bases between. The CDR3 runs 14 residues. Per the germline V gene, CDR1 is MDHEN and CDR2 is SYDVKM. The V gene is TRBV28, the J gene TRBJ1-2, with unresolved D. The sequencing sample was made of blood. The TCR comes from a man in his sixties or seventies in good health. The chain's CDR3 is CASSLHRRRYGYTF. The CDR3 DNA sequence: TGTGCCAGCAGTTTACATCGCAGGCGGTATGGCTACACCTTC.